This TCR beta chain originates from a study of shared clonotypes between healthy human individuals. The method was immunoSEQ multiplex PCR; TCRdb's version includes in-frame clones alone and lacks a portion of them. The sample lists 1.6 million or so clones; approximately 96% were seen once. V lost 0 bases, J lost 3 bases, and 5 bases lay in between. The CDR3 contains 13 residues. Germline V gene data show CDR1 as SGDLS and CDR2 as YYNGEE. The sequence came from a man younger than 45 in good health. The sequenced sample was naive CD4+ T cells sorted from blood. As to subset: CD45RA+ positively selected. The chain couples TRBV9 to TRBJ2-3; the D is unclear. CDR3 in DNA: TGTGCCAGCAGCGTAGCCACTACAGATACGCAGTATTTT. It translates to CASSVATTDTQYF.